The T cell receptor (beta chain) described here comes from a study of cytomegalovirus exposure and HLA in healthy donors (dated by TCRdb to the late 2010s). Background on the whole study: An earlier analysis of 587 of the donors reported over 250 Gb of sequence data and 117 million unique TCR beta sequences obtained from roughly 170 million T cells. Both class I and class II loci were covered by HLA typing, at four-digit resolution. The study aimed to test whether cataloging public T cell receptors could reveal signatures of past pathogen exposure. To predict cytomegalovirus infection status, the study brought together high-throughput TCR immunosequencing, statistical association of individual TCRs with disease status, and machine learning. Typing coverage varied by locus: roughly 620-630 donors for A, B, C, DRB1 and DQB1; roughly 500 for DQA1; some 610 for DPA1; some 470 for DPB1. In a later genetic analysis, genome-wide SNP genotypes for about 65% of the roughly 670 donors were used, and that subset was treated as a discovery cohort. The study profiled the T cell repertoires of 550 to 700 subjects by immunosequencing and related them to cytomegalovirus serostatus. An early release covering 550 to 700 HLA-typed donors comprised roughly 300 gigabases of sequencing data and 65 million to 100 million unique TCR sequences. In an earlier analysis of roughly 600 of the donors, high-throughput TCR beta sequencing was used to judge whether each TCR beta V gene segment behaved as functional or pseudogenic. Of the approximately 400 genotyped donors, 81% fell in the genetic ancestry cluster associated with self-reported Caucasian donors. Rather than drawing on any new phenotypic data, the later analysis identified candidate immune exposures from TCR beta sequences and the way those sequences occurred across donors. Roughly 5 DR-DQ haplotypes were handled as single units for association and clustering because linkage in the cohort was strong. Across approximately 420 genotyped donors of the cohort, an average of about 240,000 unique TCR beta nucleotide sequences per donor were sequenced, and approximately 17% of those sequences were non-productive. All discovery cohort repertoires had been generated using a single sequencing platform. In a later analysis, previously published TCR beta repertoires from 550 to 750 donors were re-analyzed and high-resolution HLA genotyping was added so that TCR occurrence patterns could be studied. Along with the roughly 710-subject first cohort, a separate validation cohort of over a hundred different subjects was used. Donor age, sex, ethnicity and CMV serostatus were compiled together with the repertoire data. What the authors observed across the whole study: According to a later analysis, parvovirus B19, influenza, CMV and Epstein-Barr virus appeared linked to several top co-occurrence clusters. Linkage disequilibrium might explain the correlated functional status among segregating V segments, but an unknown experimental factor could not be ruled out. V-gene and J-gene trimming of TCR beta chains was associated with a missense DCLRE1C variant in a later genetic analysis, and the association was replicated in an independent cohort. In a later analysis, most CMV-associated TCR beta chains were found to appear HLA-restricted, with HLA associations seemingly driven largely by CMV exposure. Most TCR sequences were seen in very few donors, while some public TCRs were found in many individuals. The classifier was reported to diagnose cytomegalovirus status with high specificity and sensitivity in both the original cohort and the validation cohort. Because counts were too low, around 17 rarely observed V segments, including chromosome 9 orphons, were left out of the earlier analysis of 587 of the donors. Some IMGT-functional V segments, including TRBV6-2 and TRBV6-3, could not be told apart with the 87-base-pair reads, so those segments were excluded. According to a later analysis, TCR association rates differed among HLA loci, with DRB1 alleles showing the most associated TCRs and HLA-C alleles showing the fewest. In this cohort, only TCR beta chains were sequenced, and detectable features were limited by the absence of alpha or paired-chain data. In an earlier analysis of some 500 of the donors, most TCR beta V segments appeared in productive rearrangements about 87% or about 30% of the time, broadly matching IMGT annotations. Because HLA typing was unavailable for some donors at each locus, only the typed subset was used in association tests. At a false discovery rate of 0.05, a later analysis linked 15,000 to 20,000 TCR beta sequences to specific HLA alleles. Roughly uniform sequencing depth across donors was assumed in presence/absence analyses, although this assumption may not hold. According to the authors, the approach could potentially be generalized to other disease states and immunological phenotypes. A later genetic analysis reported fewer N-insertions in productive TCRs among donors in an Asian-associated ancestry cluster than the roughly 700-donor mean. A few of the identified cytomegalovirus-associated TCR beta chains were confirmed in vitro to be specific for cytomegalovirus antigens. Assigning TCR associations to individual alleles was difficult when HLA alleles, especially DR and DQ, strongly co-occurred. In the study, around 150 TCR beta chains were listed as associated with cytomegalovirus. Compared with equally common non-associated chains, HLA-associated TCR beta chains in a later analysis were more clonally expanded and had lower generation probabilities. A cluster of highly shared sequence variants was judged likely to be a technical artifact of the sequencing pipeline. CMV serostatus was the only immune exposure information available for the cohort. A further reported finding was that TCR beta sequences accurately predicted the HLA-A and HLA-B alleles for most subjects in the first cohort.

CDR1 and CDR2 are drawn from the germline V gene: SGDLS, YYNGEE. Counted from cysteine to phenylalanine, this CDR3 has 15 amino acids. Only CDR3 DNA remains: 45 bases, in frame from the first base. Trimming takes 0 bases off V and 2 bases off J; junction bases not matched to a gene: 3. The library was produced with the immunoSEQ multiplex PCR assay. For the multiplex PCR, a mixture combining 60 forward primers for TCR Vbeta segments and 13 reverse primers for TCR Jbeta segments was used. A multiplex PCR assay on genomic DNA amplified the CDR3 region of rearranged TCR beta genes. The amplified TCR beta libraries were sequenced on the Illumina HiSeq System as 87-base-pair reads. Per the authors' processing: Across the roughly 600 repertoires, a later analysis counted around 80 million unique TCR beta chains, approximately 12 million of which were shared by at least two donors. To remove PCR and sequencing errors, raw reads were error-corrected and collapsed into unique sequences using a nearest-neighbor algorithm that merged closely related sequences. To assign V, D and J gene segments, CDR3 sequences were aligned to IMGT reference sequences. For a sequence to be retained, a match of at least six nucleotides to both a V gene segment and a J gene segment was required. Rearrangements were called productive when the CDR3 lacked stop codons and stayed in frame with V and J; all others were non-productive. Following IMGT convention, CDR3 was defined as the stretch from the second conserved V-encoded cysteine up to the conserved J-encoded phenylalanine. In an earlier analysis of 587 of the donors, sequences lacking an unambiguous match to a single V gene segment were excluded. In an earlier analysis of a few hundred of the donors, V segments were called functional above 56.7% productive rearrangements and were called segregating when the between-donor standard deviation exceeded 5%. To diagnose cytomegalovirus status from the catalog of TCR beta chain sequences, a statistical classification framework was built. V and J gene assignment, in a later analysis, came from comparing TCR nucleotide sequences with IMGT/GENE-DB human TR gene sequences. The TCRdist pipeline was used in a later analysis to assign CDR3 sequences and most-parsimonious VDJ recombination scenarios. A later analysis defined each TCR beta chain by its CDR3 amino acid sequence plus V-gene family, and excluded reads lacking a unique V-gene family. In a later analysis, some 600 highly shared, low-generation-probability nucleotide sequences were removed to address suspected cross-contamination and a sequencing artifact. In a later analysis, a clonal expansion index was calculated for each public chain from normalized within-repertoire ranks of inferred template counts. Generation probabilities in a later analysis came from a VDJ recombination model fitted to out-of-frame rearrangements, and those results were checked against IGoR. A later analysis scored TCR-TCR, TCR-HLA and TCR-CMV co-occurrence with hypergeometric tests, applying a repertoire-size bias correction to TCR pairs. In a later analysis, false discovery rates were estimated by permuting HLA or CMV assignments 20 times. In a later analysis, co-occurring TCRs were grouped using DBSCAN, with TCRdist sequence similarity added in when clustering inside HLA-allele-positive subsets. Repertoires with fewer than 30,000 or more than 120,000 public chains, plus five repertoires with anomalous nucleotide sharing, were excluded from co-occurrence clustering. Entries here come from immuneACCESS through TCRdb and include only in-frame sequences with V and J called. Some clones fail to appear in such tables; in the studies checked, an unresolved V gene covers under half of the shortfall, and the cause of the remainder is unknown. Clone size and the V and J calls come from that table; the DNA yielded D and trimming. The sample profile shows about 230,000 clones; about 85% of them were found once. Of the sample, around 0.23% is held by the ten largest clones.

The cohort consisted of 650 to 700 healthy bone marrow donors. At the time of sampling, all cohort members were nominally healthy, though unrecorded immune exposures were likely present. The donor was CMV seronegative and belonged to the group of more than 300 seronegative cohort members. Every donor gave a peripheral blood sample, and the peripheral blood mononuclear cells from that sample were used for TCR beta sequencing. Genomic DNA extraction from the blood cell samples was performed with the Qiagen DNeasy Blood Extraction Kit. Details on this clone: Its antigen is currently not known. The input lacks base qualities; no much larger clone sits a single base away.

The sequence was collected from a girl aged 2 to 10 in good health and CMV-seronegative. Sample: PBMCs. The sequence joins TRBV9 to TRBJ2-7, and TRBD2 matches 9 of the central bases. For the CDR3, the sequence is CASSVAASGAYEQYF. The bases are TGTGCCAGCAGCGTAGCTGCTAGCGGGGCCTACGAGCAGTACTTC.